These 28 T cell receptor beta chains were all obtained from the same sample, sequenced in a study of T cell repertoires in aging, cancer and after chemotherapy. TRB rearrangements spanning V, D and J were amplified using mixed TRB-A/B primers. TCRdb re-analysed the multiplex PCR reads in MiXCR, keeping a single row per CDR3 protein. This sample carries about 9,200 distinct CDR3 sequences, approximately 30% of them seen once, and the ten largest clones take 2.5% to 3%. TCR beta rearrangements were amplified from peripheral blood genomic DNA. Sequenced input: blood. The source of these receptors is a human donor in good health.

This clonotype was observed once. The rearrangement uses TRBV11-3 and TRBJ2-3; D is unclear. The length of the CDR3 is 15 residues. The germline V gene has CDR1 SGHNT and CDR2 YENEEA. Trimming pared 0 bases from V and 4 bases from J, leaving 11 bases between. The CDR3 reads CASSLEGTLPDTQYF. In nucleotides, the CDR3 is TGTGCCAGCAGCTTAGAAGGCACCCTGCCAGATACGCAGTATTTT.

There are a few counts of this clonotype. V is TRBV11-3 and J is TRBJ2-5, with D tentatively TRBD1 (5 bases). CDR1 is SGHNT and CDR2 is YENEEA in the germline V gene. This CDR3 comprises 14 residues. Trimming left V 0 bases short and J 6 bases short, with 11 bases between. CDR3 sequence (DNA): TGTGCCAGCAGCTTAGAAGGGGAATTGCAGACCCAGTACTTC. Translating it yields CASSLEGELQTQYF.

The chain couples TRBV6-4 to TRBJ2-3; 9 nucleotides match TRBD1. The CDR3 has 16 residues. The germline gives CDR1 MRHNA, CDR2 SNTAGT. Trimming at V came to 0 bases and at J to 4 bases, leaving 5 bases not matched to a gene. The CDR3 DNA sequence: TGTGCCAGCAGTGACTCCCCGGGACAGGGCGCAGATACGCAGTATTTT. It specifies CASSDSPGQGADTQYF.

This clonotype was detected only a few times. The chain combines TRBV11-3 with TRBJ2-7; 15 bases fit TRBD2. V was clipped by 5 bases and J by 3 bases; unmatched bases: 11. The CDR3 is 18 residues long. Germline V gives CDR1 SGHNT, CDR2 YENEEA. As DNA, the CDR3 is TGTGCCAGCAGCCTAGCCGGACTAGCGGGAGGGCCCCGCTACGAGCAGTACTTC. This translates into CASSLAGLAGGPRYEQYF.

In this sample, this clonotype turned up a few times. The V call is TRBV27, the J call TRBJ1-2; 7 positions match TRBD1. V lost 5 bases and J lost 3; bases outside the gene matches: 9. The CDR3 contains 15 residues. CDR1 and CDR2 from the germline V gene are MNHEY and SMNVEV (reference sequence). The CDR3 DNA is TGTGCCAGCAGTCCCCGGACAGGCCAACACTATGGCTACACCTTC. Translated: CASSPRTGQHYGYTF.

The chain couples TRBV24-1 to TRBJ2-7; D tentatively reads TRBD1 or TRBD2 (6 bases each). CDR1 is KGHDR and CDR2 is SFDVKD in the germline V gene. V gave up 4 bases and J gave up 3 bases, with 9 bases separating them. This CDR3 region has 13 residues. The CDR3 sequence is CATSEGGNYEQYF. The CDR3 DNA reads TGTGCCACCAGTGAGGGGGGCAACTACGAGCAGTACTTC.

The rearrangement uses TRBV5-1 and TRBJ2-2; a possible D gene is TRBD1 (6 bases). The CDR3 totals 15 residues. Germline V CDR1 and CDR2: SGHRS, YFSETQ. Trimming took off 3 bases at V and 0 bases at J, with 9 bases between the two ends. This CDR3 reads CASSSRTANTGELFF. The CDR3 DNA reads as TGCGCCAGCAGCTCCAGGACAGCGAACACCGGGGAGCTGTTTTTT.

This clonotype is termed medium-sized. This rearrangement joins TRBV29-1 to TRBJ2-3; D unclear. V gave up 0 bases and J gave up 4 bases, with 11 bases separating them. The CDR3 extends over 14 amino acids. The germline gives CDR1 SQVTM, CDR2 ANQGSEA. The CDR3 DNA reads as TGCAGCGTTGAAGATAGGTGGCCCCCAGATACGCAGTATTTT. It is translated as CSVEDRWPPDTQYF.

This clonotype was recorded a few times. The genes are TRBV6-2 or TRBV6-3 and TRBJ2-7; D might be TRBD1 (5 bases). This CDR3 contains 13 residues. The V end was cut by 4 bases, the J end by 1 base, with 8 bases between. Germline CDR1 reads MNHEY; CDR2 reads SVGEGT. CDR3 DNA sequence: TGTGCCAGCAGTTTGGACATTTCCTACGAGCAGTACTTC. Its protein is CASSLDISYEQYF.

In its sample, this clonotype was seen a few times. The chain carries TRBV6-5 and TRBJ2-2; 9 nucleotides line up with TRBD1. Per germline, CDR1 MNHEY and CDR2 SVGAGI. This CDR3 is built from 14 residues. With 6 bases clipped from V and 4 bases from J, the junction kept 3 bases outside the gene matches. The CDR3 reads CASSLTGGTGELFF. The CDR3 DNA reads TGTGCCAGCAGCCTGACAGGGGGCACCGGGGAGCTGTTTTTT.

This clonotype occurred a few times. V and J are TRBV10-3 and TRBJ2-3; D unresolved. Per germline, CDR1 ENHRY and CDR2 SYGVKD. The V gene lost 0 bases and the J gene lost 4 bases, with 8 bases spanning the gap. CDR3 length: 14 residues. CDR3 amino acids: CAISESNDPDTQYF. The CDR3 DNA reads TGTGCCATCAGTGAGTCCAACGACCCAGATACGCAGTATTTT.

This clonotype was observed a handful of times. The V call is TRBV5-6, the J call TRBJ2-3; D unclear. This CDR3 is built from 13 residues. V lost 5 bases to trimming and J lost 4 bases, with 11 bases between them. Germline assignment: CDR1 SGHDT and CDR2 YYEEEE. The CDR3 DNA reads TGTGCCAGCAGGACGCTTCTTGCAGATACGCAGTATTTT. Protein product: CASRTLLADTQYF. Full variable domain (outside the CDR3, taken from reference TRBV5-6 and TRBJ2-3): DAGVTQSPTHLIKTRGQQVTLRCSPKSGHDTVSWYQQALGQGPQFIFQYYEEEERQRGNFPDRFSGHQFPNYSSELNVNALLLGDSALYLCASRTLLADTQYFGPGTRLTVL.

The sample holds a few counts of this clonotype. The chain links TRBV6-5 to TRBJ2-1; D is possibly TRBD2 (6 bases). The V gene's germline CDR1 is MNHEY and CDR2 SVGAGI. This CDR3 is built from 15 residues. The V gene lost 8 bases and the J gene lost 1 base, with 15 bases spanning the gap. CDR3 bases: TGTGCCAGCCGAGGGCGGGGCGGGTCCTACAATGAGCAGTTCTTC. It codes for CASRGRGGSYNEQFF.

The chain carries TRBV6-6 and TRBJ2-3, with D perhaps TRBD1 (5 bases). The CDR3 covers 14 residues. The germline gives CDR1 MNHNY, CDR2 SVGAGI (reference sequence). Deletions cut 5 bases from V and 4 bases from J, with 13 bases between. The DNA of the CDR3 is TGTGCCAGCAGTGACCCACCAGGGTCAGATACGCAGTATTTT. Residues: CASSDPPGSDTQYF.

The chain recombines TRBV20-1 with TRBJ2-1; 10 nucleotides line up with TRBD2. The V and J ends lost 4 bases and 6 bases, in that order; junction bases with no gene match: 3. Germline CDR1 DFQATT, CDR2 SNEGSKA (reference sequence). This CDR3 region has 13 residues. CDR3 sequence (DNA): TGCAGTGCTACTAGCGGGGGCCCCAATGAGCAGTTCTTC. This sequence encodes CSATSGGPNEQFF.

The gene calls are TRBV15 and TRBJ1-2; D is perhaps TRBD1 (5 bases). The V end was cut by 3 bases, the J end by 3 bases, with 17 bases between. The CDR3 has 16 residues. Germline V gene sequence: CDR1 LNHNV, CDR2 YYDKDF (reference sequence). The CDR3 region is CATSSDAFRGHYGYTF. The CDR3 DNA is TGTGCCACCAGCAGTGACGCTTTTAGGGGACACTATGGCTACACCTTC.

This clonotype was observed a few times. The junction does not match germline at one end; this may be a read error. The gene calls are TRBV10-3 and TRBJ1-1; D is uncertain. This CDR3 comprises 12 residues. Germline CDR1 and CDR2: ENHRY and SYGVKD. CDR3 nucleotide sequence: TGTGCCAGCAGTTCATGGAACACTGAAGCTTTCTTT. It is translated as CASSSWNTEAFF.

This clonotype showed up just a few times. J is TRBJ1-1 and V is TRBV11-3; D might be TRBD1 (6 bases). Germline CDR1 and CDR2: SGHNT and YENEEA. The germline V and J ends were trimmed by 4 bases and 1 base, with 7 bases remaining between them. The CDR3 loop spans 13 amino acids. The DNA of the CDR3 is TGTGCCAGCAGCTCGGACAGGAACACTGAAGCTTTCTTT. This encodes CASSSDRNTEAFF.

This rearrangement joins TRBV11-3 to TRBJ2-2, with D possibly being TRBD1 (5 bases). The CDR3 totals 16 residues. V lost 6 bases to trimming and J lost 6 bases, with 20 bases between them. Per the germline V gene, CDR1 is SGHNT and CDR2 is YENEEA. CDR3: CASSLRPDNGAGELFF. For the CDR3, the DNA is TGTGCCAGCAGTTTGCGACCGGACAATGGGGCCGGGGAGCTGTTTTTT.

This chain joins TRBV12-3 or TRBV12-4 and TRBJ1-1; D unresolved. The CDR3 has 13 residues. Trimming took off 1 base at V and 7 bases at J, with 10 bases between the two ends. Written as DNA, the CDR3 is TGTGCCAGCAGTTTAGGGGTTAGGGTTGAAGCTTTCTTT. This translates into CASSLGVRVEAFF.

The rearrangement uses TRBV6-5 and TRBJ2-3; 12 positions agree with TRBD2. Germline CDR1 reads MNHEY; CDR2 reads SVGAGI. There are 15 residues in the CDR3. V lost 5 bases, J lost 4 bases, and 4 bases stayed unmatched. The CDR3 DNA sequence: TGTGCCAGCAGTCAGACTAGCGGGGGACCAGATACGCAGTATTTT. It yields the protein CASSQTSGGPDTQYF.

This clonotype is categorized as medium-sized. The CDR3 region is CASRPKTGWYNEQFF. The CDR3 DNA is TGTGCCAGCAGACCCAAGACAGGGTGGTACAATGAGCAGTTCTTC. The J gene is TRBJ2-1, the V gene TRBV11-3, with TRBD1 matching over 7 bases. With V trimmed by 6 bases and J by 4 bases, 9 bases remained unmatched. Germline V gives CDR1 SGHNT, CDR2 YENEEA. The CDR3 spans 15 residues.

The chain links TRBV15 to TRBJ1-5; D is unclear. V was clipped by 5 bases and J by 3 bases, with 14 bases between them. CDR3 size: 15 residues. Germline CDR1 reads LNHNV; CDR2 reads YYDKDF (reference sequence). CDR3 sequence reads: CATSDRGSHNQPQHF. DNA of the CDR3: TGTGCCACCAGCGACCGGGGATCCCACAATCAGCCCCAGCATTTT. Complete variable domain (other parts from reference TRBV15 and TRBJ1-5): DAMVIQNPRYQVTQFGKPVTLSCSQTLNHNVMYWYQQKSSQAPKLLFHYYDKDFNNEADTPDNFQSRRPNTSFCFLDIRSPGLGDTAMYLCATSDRGSHNQPQHFGDGTRLSIL.

In this sample, this clonotype turned up a few times. The V gene is TRBV6-6, the J gene TRBJ1-3; D is unresolved. V was clipped by 9 bases and J by 0 bases, with 9 bases between them. The CDR3 sequence is 13 residues long. The V gene's germline CDR1 is MNHNY and CDR2 SVGAGI (reference sequence). This CDR3 is CASGEVSGNTIYF. The CDR3, as DNA: TGTGCCAGTGGGGAAGTCTCTGGAAACACCATATATTTT.

This clonotype was seen a handful of times. V usage is TRBV11-3 and J usage is TRBJ1-2, with D possibly matching TRBD1 (6 bases). CDR1 is SGHNT and CDR2 is YENEEA in the germline V gene. Trimming cost V 3 bases and J 2 bases, with 19 bases left between them. The CDR3 has 17 amino acids. The CDR3 loop reads CASSFAGGASGNYGYTF. The CDR3 region has the DNA TGTGCCAGCAGCTTCGCTGGGGGCGCGTCGGGGAACTATGGCTACACCTTC.

This clonotype was counted a few times. The chain combines TRBV6-6 with TRBJ2-1, with 12 bases that match TRBD2. Trimming cost V 5 bases and J 7 bases; bases outside gene matches: 9. The CDR3 sequence is 16 residues long. Looked up from germline, CDR1 is MNHNY and CDR2 is SVGAGI (reference sequence). CDR3: CASSPPTSGSRNEQFF. The CDR3 DNA reads as TGTGCCAGCAGTCCGCCGACTAGCGGGAGCCGGAATGAGCAGTTCTTC.

In its sample, this clonotype ranks as medium-sized. The V gene is TRBV11-3, the J gene TRBJ2-5; D perhaps matches TRBD2 (6 bases). This CDR3 has 17 residues. Germline loops: CDR1 SGHNT, CDR2 YENEEA. V was cut by 1 base and J by 4 bases, with 19 bases left in between. The CDR3 nucleotides read TGTGCCAGCAGCTTAGGGACCCATAACCCCGGGGGAGAGACCCAGTACTTC. Translating it yields CASSLGTHNPGGETQYF.

The rearrangement uses TRBV6-5 and TRBJ1-5, with 12 positions matching TRBD1. CDR1 is MNHEY and CDR2 is SVGAGI in the germline V gene. The CDR3 sequence is 14 residues long. V lost 6 bases, J lost 7 bases, and 4 bases stayed unmatched. The CDR3 is CASRGTGGEQPQHF. In DNA, the CDR3 is TGTGCCAGCAGAGGGACAGGGGGCGAGCAGCCCCAGCATTTT.